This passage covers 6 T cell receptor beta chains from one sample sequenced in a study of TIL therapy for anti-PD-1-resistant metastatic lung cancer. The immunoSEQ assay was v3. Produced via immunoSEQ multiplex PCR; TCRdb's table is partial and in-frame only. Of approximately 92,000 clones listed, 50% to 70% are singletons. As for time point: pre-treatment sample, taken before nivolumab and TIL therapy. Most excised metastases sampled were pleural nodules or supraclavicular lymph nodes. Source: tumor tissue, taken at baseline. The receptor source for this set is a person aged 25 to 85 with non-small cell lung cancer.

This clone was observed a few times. As DNA, the CDR3 is TGTGCCAGCAGTGATCCTTACATTACCTCTGGAAACACCATATATTTT. Residues: CASSDPYITSGNTIYF. This chain joins TRBV25-1 and TRBJ1-3; D is undetermined. V was shortened by 3 bases and J by 0 bases, with 12 bases between the two germline ends. The CDR3 runs to 16 residues. The germline gives CDR1 MGHDK, CDR2 SYGVNS.

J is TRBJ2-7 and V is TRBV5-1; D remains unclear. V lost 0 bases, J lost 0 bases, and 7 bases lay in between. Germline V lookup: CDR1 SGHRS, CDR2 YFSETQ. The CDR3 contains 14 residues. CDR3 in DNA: TGCGCCAGCAGCTTGGGCAGTTCCTCCTACGAGCAGTACTTC. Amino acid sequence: CASSLGSSSYEQYF.

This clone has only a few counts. CDR3 residues: CASSFDGQGTNEKLFF. DNA of the CDR3: TGTGCCAGCAGCTTTGACGGACAGGGAACTAATGAAAAACTGTTTTTT. V gene TRBV5-4 combines with J gene TRBJ1-4; 8 bases are a match to TRBD1. The CDR3 is 16 residues long. Germline V gene sequence: CDR1 SGHNT, CDR2 YYREEE (reference sequence). The V and J ends lost 2 bases and 1 base, in that order; junction bases with no gene match: 4.

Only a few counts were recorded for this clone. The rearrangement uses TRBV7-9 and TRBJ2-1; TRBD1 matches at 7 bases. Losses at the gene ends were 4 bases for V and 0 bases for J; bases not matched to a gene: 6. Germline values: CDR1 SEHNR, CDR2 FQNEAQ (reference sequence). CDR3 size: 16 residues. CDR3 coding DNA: TGTGCCAGCAGCTCTCGACAGGGTTTCTCCTACAATGAGCAGTTCTTC. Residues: CASSSRQGFSYNEQFF.

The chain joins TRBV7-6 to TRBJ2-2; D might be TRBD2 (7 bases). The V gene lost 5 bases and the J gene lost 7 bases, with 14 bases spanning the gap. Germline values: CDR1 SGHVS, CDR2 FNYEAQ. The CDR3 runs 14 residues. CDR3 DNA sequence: TGTGCCAGCAGCCGTCCGGGGGGCATCGGGGAGCTGTTTTTT. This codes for CASSRPGGIGELFF.

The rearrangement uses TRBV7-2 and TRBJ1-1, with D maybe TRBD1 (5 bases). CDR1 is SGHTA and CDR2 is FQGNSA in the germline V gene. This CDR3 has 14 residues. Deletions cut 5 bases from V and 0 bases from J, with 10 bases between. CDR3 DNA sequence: TGTGCCAGCAGCCAAGGAGGGGTGAACACTGAAGCTTTCTTT. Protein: CASSQGGVNTEAFF.